This T cell receptor beta chain was sequenced for a study of T cell clones after liver transplantation. Study context: TCRbeta sequencing after a pre-transplant mixed lymphocyte reaction identified graft-donor-reactive clones, later tracked in post-transplant blood. Third-party-reactive TCRbeta sequences from pre-transplant mixed lymphocyte reactions served as antigen-independent comparators.

Using immunoSEQ multiplex PCR, the repertoire was profiled, and TCRdb retains in-frame clones only, with some absent. The repertoire holds 45,000 or so clones, with about 86% as singletons. A word on this clone: Its target is unknown.

The study's findings and limits: Post-transplant time points were not standardized, so conclusions are preliminary. Compared with third party-reactive sequences, donor-reactive ones declined more, independent of withdrawal success.

This CDR3 contains 13 residues. With 4 bases removed from V and 9 bases from J, the gap between germline ends came to 14 bases. Per germline, CDR1 SGHNT and CDR2 YYREEE (reference sequence). The chain recombines TRBV5-4 with TRBJ2-1; D gene unclear. This material consisted of CD4+ T cells from blood, taken 24 months after liver transplant. This sequence was found in a human patient who received a liver transplant. The T cells may come from the graft donor. The CDR3 is CASSQLGGPEQFF. CDR3 sequence (DNA): TGTGCCAGCAGCCAACTCGGCGGACCTGAGCAGTTCTTC.